Following are 5 T cell receptor beta chains from one sample sequenced in a study of cytomegalovirus exposure and HLA in healthy donors. The method was immunoSEQ multiplex PCR; TCRdb's version includes in-frame clones alone and lacks a portion of them. Among tens of thousands of clones listed, over 95% were seen once. Sample: PBMCs. The source is a man aged 18-30 years in good health and CMV-seronegative.

This sequence joins TRBV5-1 and TRBJ1-2; no firm D call. The germline CDR1 and CDR2 sequences are SGHRS and YFSETQ. The CDR3 totals 13 residues. V lost 0 bases and J lost 7, with 10 bases in between. In nucleotides, the CDR3 is TGCGCCAGCAGCTTGGACGGGAGGCGTGGCTACACCTTC. Translating gives CASSLDGRRGYTF.

The chain couples TRBV19 to TRBJ2-5; 10 bases fit TRBD2. This CDR3 is built from 14 residues. The germline V gene encodes CDR1 LNHDA and CDR2 SQIVND (reference sequence). J was trimmed by 5 bases and V by 7 bases; bases with no gene match: 7. This CDR3 is CASNLAGERETQYF. CDR3 DNA: TGTGCCAGTAACCTAGCGGGAGAAAGGGAGACCCAGTACTTC.

This clone was recorded once. V gene TRBV7-6 combines with J gene TRBJ2-3, with D possibly being TRBD2 (6 bases). V was pared by 1 base and J by 5 bases, with 19 bases between. Per germline, CDR1 SGHVS and CDR2 FNYEAQ. The CDR3 sequence is 17 residues long. CDR3 region: CASSLGWRERKGDTQYF. CDR3 DNA sequence: TGTGCCAGCAGCTTAGGGTGGAGGGAGAGAAAGGGAGATACGCAGTATTTT.

The chain carries TRBV23-1 and TRBJ2-3, with no clear D. TRBV23-1 is an ORF; its function is uncertain. The germline V and J ends were trimmed by 4 bases and 0 bases, with 11 bases remaining between them. The CDR3 loop spans 15 amino acids. The CDR3 sequence is CASSLEILSTDTQYF. CDR3 sequence (DNA): TGCGCCAGCAGTCTCGAGATCCTCAGCACAGATACGCAGTATTTT.

The chain combines TRBV6-5 with TRBJ1-1; D not resolved. V shed 0 bases and J shed 6 bases, with 11 bases lying between them. The CDR3 extends over 14 amino acids. The germline CDR1 and CDR2 sequences are MNHEY and SVGAGI. Written as DNA, the CDR3 is TGTGCCAGCAGTTACTCGAGGGTAAGCGCTGAAGCTTTCTTT. Translating it yields CASSYSRVSAEAFF.